This TCR beta chain originates from a study of T cells in Graves' hyperthyroidism and ophthalmopathy. Overall study results and limits: Blood also held most thyroid clonotypes expanded beyond 0.001.

This clonotype was counted between two and nine times. What it recognizes is unknown. Patients aged 18 to 65 had newly diagnosed hyperthyroidism lasting under 2 months. Clinicians diagnosed patients from clinical symptoms, serum thyroxine and TRAb, thyroid ultrasound and orbital computed tomography. 8.5 to 10 ml of fresh peripheral blood supplied the PBMCs. V was pared by 3 bases and J by 0 bases, with 15 bases between. Germline lookup yields CDR1 DFQATT and CDR2 SNEGSKA (reference sequence). The CDR3 has 16 amino acids. RNA transcripts were the template for amplifying TCR beta CDR3 regions. An initial round of RT-PCR targeting the TCR CDR3 relied on the HTBI primer set. Via MiXCR, TCRdb re-called the multiplex PCR reads, giving one row per CDR3 protein. Among under 300,000 distinct CDR3 sequences, roughly 15% were seen once, and the ten largest hold around 8%.

This TCR came from a woman in her 40s with Graves' hyperthyroidism. The chain combines TRBV20-1 with TRBJ1-3; D ambiguous. Material: blood. CDR3 bases: TGCAGTGCTAGTGCAGGTAGCCCTGGCTCTGGAAACACCATATATTTT. Amino acids: CSASAGSPGSGNTIYF.